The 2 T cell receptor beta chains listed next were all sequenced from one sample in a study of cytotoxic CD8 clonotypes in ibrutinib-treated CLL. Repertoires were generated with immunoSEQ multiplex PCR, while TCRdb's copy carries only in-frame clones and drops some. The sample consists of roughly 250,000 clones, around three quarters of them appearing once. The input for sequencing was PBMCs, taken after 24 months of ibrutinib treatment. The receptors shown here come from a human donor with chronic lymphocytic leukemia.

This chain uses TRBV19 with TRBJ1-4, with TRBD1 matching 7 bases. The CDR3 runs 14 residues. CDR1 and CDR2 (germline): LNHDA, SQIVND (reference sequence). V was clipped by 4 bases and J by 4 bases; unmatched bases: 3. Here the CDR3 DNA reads TGTGCCAGTAGTACCGGGACAGATAATGAAAAACTGTTTTTT. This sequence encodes CASSTGTDNEKLFF.

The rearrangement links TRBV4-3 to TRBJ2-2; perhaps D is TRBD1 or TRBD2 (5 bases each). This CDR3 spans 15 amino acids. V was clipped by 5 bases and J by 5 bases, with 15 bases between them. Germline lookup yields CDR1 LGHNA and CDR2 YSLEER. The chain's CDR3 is CASSVAGASTGELFF. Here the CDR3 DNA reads TGCGCCAGCAGCGTAGCCGGGGCCTCAACCGGGGAGCTGTTTTTT.